Presented here are 8 T cell receptor beta chains from one specimen sequenced in a study of CD8+ T cells in alopecia areata. Treatment given: oral pan-JAK inhibitor, 5-10 mg twice daily. Extraction and reverse transcription of RNA yielded cDNA as the sequencing template. Profiled with immunoSEQ multiplex PCR; TCRdb holds only in-frame clones, not every one. The sample yields some 200,000 clones, roughly 61% seen once. The sequences come from CD8+ T cells sorted from blood, collected at week 24, from a patient treated with tofacitinib. These receptors all come from a human donor with alopecia areata.

J is TRBJ2-1 and V is TRBV14; unclear D gene. The ends were cut back, 1 base at V and 8 bases at J, with 3 bases in the middle. CDR1 SGHDN and CDR2 FVKESK come from the germline V gene. The CDR3 has 11 amino acids. The CDR3 coding sequence is TGTGCCAGCAGCCAAGGGCATGAGCAGTTCTTC. Amino acid sequence: CASSQGHEQFF.

The chain employs TRBV7-9 and TRBJ2-7; D not resolved. Trimming removed 0 bases at V and 4 bases at J, with 7 bases between. CDR3 length: 13 residues. Germline V gene sequence: CDR1 SEHNR, CDR2 FQNEAQ (reference sequence). CDR3 in amino acids: CASSLAPEYEQYF. DNA of the CDR3: TGTGCCAGCAGCTTAGCGCCAGAATACGAGCAGTACTTC. The whole variable domain, remainder taken from reference TRBV7-9 and TRBJ2-7, is DTGVSQNPRHKITKRGQNVTFRCDPISEHNRLYWYRQTLGQGPEFLTYFQNEAQLEKSRLLSDRFSAERPKGSFSTLEIQRTEQGDSAMYLCASSLAPEYEQYFGPGTRLTVT.

The chain recombines TRBV5-4 with TRBJ1-2; 10 bases align to TRBD1. Losses at the gene ends were 4 bases for V and 8 bases for J; bases not matched to a gene: 8. The CDR3 has 14 amino acids. Germline lookup yields CDR1 SGHNT and CDR2 YYREEE (reference sequence). CDR3 protein: CASSPPGTGDGYTF. Written as DNA, the CDR3 is TGTGCCAGCAGCCCTCCCGGGACAGGGGACGGCTACACCTTC. Drawing the rest from reference TRBV5-4 and TRBJ1-2, the complete variable domain is ETGVTQSPTHLIKTRGQQVTLRCSSQSGHNTVSWYQQALGQGPQFIFQYYREEENGRGNFPPRFSGLQFPNYSSELNVNALELDDSALYLCASSPPGTGDGYTFGSGTRLTVV.

The chain combines TRBV9 with TRBJ2-1, with 8 bases that match TRBD1. Trimming at V came to 2 bases and at J to 8 bases, leaving 9 bases not matched to a gene. This CDR3 has 15 residues. CDR1 is SGDLS and CDR2 is YYNGEE in the germline V gene. The CDR3 sequence is CASSVAGGADYEQFF. In DNA form, the CDR3 reads TGTGCCAGCAGCGTCGCAGGGGGCGCAGATTATGAGCAGTTCTTC. The entire variable domain, with the rest obtained from reference TRBV9 and TRBJ2-1, is as follows: DSGVTQTPKHLITATGQRVTLRCSPRSGDLSVYWYQQSLDQGLQFLIQYYNGEERAKGNILERFSAQQFPDLHSELNLSSLELGDSALYFCASSVAGGADYEQFFGPGTRLTVL.

V usage is TRBV7-9 and J usage is TRBJ2-1; D ambiguous. Germline V gives CDR1 SEHNR, CDR2 FQNEAQ (reference sequence). The V and J ends lost 4 bases and 5 bases respectively, with 6 bases between them. The CDR3 totals 12 residues. CDR3 sequence reads: CASSYMNNEQFF. The DNA of the CDR3 is TGTGCCAGCAGCTACATGAACAATGAGCAGTTCTTC.

This clone has only a few counts. The chain couples TRBV11-1 to TRBJ2-2; possible D gene TRBD2, 6 bases. Trimming shortened V by 7 bases and J by 7 bases, and 10 bases separated the two germline ends. The CDR3 is 12 residues long. Germline V gene sequence: CDR1 SGHAT, CDR2 FQDESV (reference sequence). DNA for the CDR3: TGTGCCAGCAACCGGGGGAACGGGGAGCTGTTTTTT. This sequence encodes CASNRGNGELFF. The whole variable domain, filled in from reference TRBV11-1 and TRBJ2-2, reads EAEVAQSPRYKITEKSQAVAFWCDPISGHATLYWYRQILGQGPELLVQFQDESVVDDSQLPKDRFSAERLKGVDSTLKIQPAELGDSAMYLCASNRGNGELFFGEGSRLTVL.

Only one count was recorded for this clone. The chain employs TRBV20-1 and TRBJ1-1; no firm D call. Germline values: CDR1 DFQATT, CDR2 SNEGSKA (reference sequence). V lost 0 bases to trimming and J lost 7 bases, with 6 bases between them. The CDR3 totals 11 residues. DNA for the CDR3: TGCAGTGCTAGAGAGGACTATGAAGCTTTCTTT. It is translated as CSAREDYEAFF.

The chain has TRBV13 and TRBJ2-1, with TRBD2 matching 8 bases. J lost 10 bases, V lost 5 bases, and 13 bases had no gene match. This CDR3 region has 15 residues. Germline assignment: CDR1 PRHDT and CDR2 FYEKMQ (reference sequence). The CDR3 protein is CASSTREGDFGEQFF. The DNA for the CDR3 is TGTGCCAGCAGCACCCGGGAGGGGGACTTCGGAGAGCAGTTCTTC. Full variable domain (missing parts from reference TRBV13 and TRBJ2-1): AAGVIQSPRHLIKEKRETATLKCYPIPRHDTVYWYQQGPGQDPQFLISFYEKMQSDKGSIPDRFSAQQFSDYHSELNMSSLELGDSALYFCASSTREGDFGEQFFGPGTRLTVL.